This TCR beta chain stems from a study of regulatory T cells in long-lasting Graves disease. For the study at large: Antithyroid drug intake by newly diagnosed Graves' patients had lasted under 3 months. The study, taken as a whole, reports: Persistent disease favored TRBV28, TRBJ1-2 and TRBJ2-5.

CDR3 regions were amplified by Arm-PCR using iRepertoire HTBI primers to build TCR beta libraries. TCRdb re-called the multiplex PCR reads through MiXCR, storing one row per CDR3 protein. The sample lists around 480,000 distinct CDR3 sequences; 15% to 20% were seen once. Time point denoted: newly diagnosed GD, antithyroid drugs for less than 3 months. PBMC RNA was the source of the TCR library. Diagnoses of Graves' disease were made by American Thyroid Association guidelines. The table lists this clonotype with many counts. The antigen remains unidentified. Trimming removed 4 bases from V and 1 base from J, with 5 bases in between. The CDR3 runs to 13 residues. The sample was also linked to a second study, of T cells in Graves' hyperthyroidism and ophthalmopathy. That report adds: Carried out on the TCR CDR3, a first-round RT-PCR used the HTBI primer set.

The clonotype was recovered from a man aged 40-55 years with Graves disease. The chain carries TRBV12-3 or TRBV12-4 and TRBJ2-4; no clear D. The sequenced sample was peripheral blood mononuclear cells (PBMCs), obtained at new diagnosis, from a patient treated with antithyroid drugs. In DNA form, the CDR3 reads TGTGCCAGCAGTTACCTGGCCAAAAACATTCAGTACTTC. Protein sequence: CASSYLAKNIQYF.